The 22 T cell receptor beta chains presented below share a single source sample, sequenced in a study of T cells in Graves' hyperthyroidism and ophthalmopathy. RNA transcripts served as the template for amplifying TCR beta CDR3 regions. RT-PCR in the first round (using the HTBI primer set) targeted the TCR CDR3. TCRdb ran MiXCR on the multiplex PCR reads and lists one entry per CDR3 protein. The repertoire holds 250,000 or so distinct CDR3 sequences, 16% seen once, with around 28% in the top ten. The sequencing input was blood. These receptors all come from a woman aged 18-30 years with Graves' ophthalmopathy.

This clonotype was counted between two and nine times. The genes are TRBV11-2 and TRBJ1-1; perhaps TRBD1 as D (5 bases). Trimming removed 9 bases from V and 3 bases from J, with 20 bases in between. Germline V gene data show CDR1 as SGHAT and CDR2 as FQNNGV. This CDR3 comprises 15 residues. DNA for the CDR3: TGTGCCAGTAGTTTGGCAGGGATCGATTACACTGAAGCTTTCTTT. As protein: CASSLAGIDYTEAFF.

The genes are TRBV5-5 and TRBJ1-2, with TRBD1 matching over 7 bases. V gave up 2 bases and J gave up 4 bases; unmatched junction bases: 8. The length of the CDR3 is 15 residues. CDR1 is SGHKS, CDR2 YYEKEE, per germline (reference sequence). The CDR3 DNA is TGTGCCAGCAGCTTCGGACAGGCTCTACCCTATGGCTACACCTTC. This gives the protein CASSFGQALPYGYTF.

This clonotype was seen ten or more times. V and J are TRBV5-1 and TRBJ2-5; 11 bases are a match to TRBD1. The CDR3 sequence is 14 residues long. V shed 7 bases, J shed 3 bases, and the junction held 5 bases outside the gene matches. Germline assignment: CDR1 SGHRS and CDR2 YFSETQ. The CDR3 coding sequence is TGCGCCAGCGGGACAGGGGGTGGAGAAGAGACCCAGTACTTC. Protein product: CASGTGGGEETQYF.

This clonotype was recorded many times. J is TRBJ2-4 and V is TRBV7-9, with 7 bases aligning to TRBD1. In germline, CDR1 is SEHNR, CDR2 FQNEAQ (reference sequence). The V and J ends lost 5 bases and 6 bases, in that order; junction bases with no gene match: 13. This CDR3 has 16 residues. CDR3 nucleotides: TGTGCCAGCAGCCCCAAATATCGGGACAGAAGAAACATTCAGTACTTC. The encoded protein is CASSPKYRDRRNIQYF.

This clonotype was recorded many times. The chain uses TRBV13 and TRBJ2-3; no reliable D call. Germline loops: CDR1 PRHDT, CDR2 FYEKMQ (reference sequence). V shed 4 bases and J shed 8 bases, with 13 bases lying between them. The CDR3 covers 13 residues. The CDR3 region has the DNA TGTGCCAGCAGCTCCACCCAGTCGGGTACGCAGTATTTT. Amino acids: CASSSTQSGTQYF. Combining the CDR3 with reference TRBV13 and TRBJ2-3 gives the whole variable domain AAGVIQSPRHLIKEKRETATLKCYPIPRHDTVYWYQQGPGQDPQFLISFYEKMQSDKGSIPDRFSAQQFSDYHSELNMSSLELGDSALYFCASSSTQSGTQYFGPGTRLTVL.

This chain joins TRBV5-8 and TRBJ2-5; 7 bases line up with TRBD1. CDR1 and CDR2 from the germline V gene are SGHTS and YDEGEE. The J segment lost 2 bases and the V segment lost 4 bases, leaving 14 bases of the junction unmatched. The CDR3 contains 17 residues. CDR3 DNA: TGTGCCAGCAGCCGATATTTGACAGGGCGCCCACAAGAGACCCAGTACTTC. Residues: CASSRYLTGRPQETQYF.

This clonotype came up many times. The chain recombines TRBV20-1 with TRBJ2-7; D gene ambiguous. The CDR3 sequence is 13 residues long. V lost 3 bases, J lost 2 bases, and 11 bases lay in between. Germline V gene sequence: CDR1 DFQATT, CDR2 SNEGSKA (reference sequence). This CDR3 reads CSASPSFTYEQYF. In DNA form, the CDR3 reads TGCAGTGCTAGTCCCTCCTTTACCTACGAGCAGTACTTC.

There are many counts of this clonotype. This rearrangement joins TRBV12-3 or TRBV12-4 to TRBJ2-3, with D tentatively TRBD1 or TRBD2 (5 bases each). The CDR3 runs to 16 residues. The V gene lost 8 bases and the J gene lost 4 bases, with 22 bases spanning the gap. The CDR3 DNA reads as TGTGCCAGCGGCCGAGTTACCGGGACCCCTCCAGATACGCAGTATTTT. This translates into CASGRVTGTPPDTQYF.

The chain couples TRBV19 to TRBJ1-4; tentative D call: TRBD1 (5 bases). In germline, CDR1 is LNHDA, CDR2 SQIVND (reference sequence). V shed 5 bases and J shed 0 bases, with 7 bases lying between them. The CDR3 is made up of 14 amino acids. CDR3 region: CASSSRATNEKLFF. The CDR3 DNA reads TGTGCCAGTAGTTCCAGGGCAACTAATGAAAAACTGTTTTTT.

This clonotype came up many times. This rearrangement joins TRBV20-1 to TRBJ2-3; TRBD2 aligns across 7 bases. Germline assignment: CDR1 DFQATT and CDR2 SNEGSKA (reference sequence). The CDR3 is 13 amino acids. V shed 3 bases and J 5 bases; nucleotides not matched to a gene: 5. Written as DNA, the CDR3 is TGCAGTGCTAGGTTAGCGGGTGGAGATACGCAGTATTTT. Protein product: CSARLAGGDTQYF.

The V gene is TRBV6-2 or TRBV6-3, the J gene TRBJ2-7; 16 bases fit TRBD2. This CDR3 is built from 17 residues. After removal of 2 bases from V and 5 bases from J, the junction contained 6 bases not matched to a gene. Germline CDR1 reads MNHEY; CDR2 reads SVGEGT. The CDR3 nucleotides are TGTGCCAGCAGTTACCCACGAGGGACTAGCGGGGGGGACGAGCAGTACTTC. It translates to CASSYPRGTSGGDEQYF.

This clonotype showed up many times. The genes are TRBV5-1 and TRBJ2-1, with 10 bases identical to TRBD2. Looked up from germline, CDR1 is SGHRS and CDR2 is YFSETQ. This CDR3 contains 16 residues. Trimming removed 4 bases from V and 6 bases from J; junction bases left unmatched: 10. In nucleotides, the CDR3 is TGCGCCAGCAGCCCCAATCCTAGCGGGAGTGGCAATGAGCAGTTCTTC. This sequence encodes CASSPNPSGSGNEQFF.

The table lists this clonotype with many counts. The CDR3: CASSPHRSEAGYTF. The CDR3 DNA follows: TGTGCCAGCAGCCCGCACAGGTCCGAAGCGGGCTACACCTTC. The chain is built from TRBV7-9 and TRBJ1-2; D perhaps matches TRBD1 (5 bases). The CDR3 runs 14 residues. The V end lost 5 bases, the J end lost 8 bases, and 18 bases lay between the germline ends. Germline CDR1 SEHNR, CDR2 FQNEAQ (reference sequence).

This clonotype was counted ten times or more. The V call is TRBV19, the J call TRBJ1-5; 9 nucleotides line up with TRBD1. With V trimmed by 5 bases and J by 9 bases, 8 bases remained unmatched. The germline V gene encodes CDR1 LNHDA and CDR2 SQIVND (reference sequence). The CDR3 consists of 14 residues. The chain's CDR3 is CASSHRGQGSPQHF. The CDR3 DNA reads as TGTGCCAGTAGTCACAGGGGACAGGGTTCGCCCCAGCATTTT.

As regards this clonotype: A much larger clone lies a single base off, so this may be a read error. This chain connects TRBV4-1 to TRBJ1-2; D uncertain. Germline CDR1 reads MGHRA; CDR2 reads YSYEKL. The germline V and J ends were trimmed by 0 bases and 7 bases, with 12 bases remaining between them. The CDR3 spans 14 residues. The CDR3 spells CASSQEPGTCGYTF. In DNA form, the CDR3 reads TGCGCCAGCAGCCAAGAGCCAGGAACTTGTGGCTACACCTTC.

This clonotype was found many times. This sequence joins TRBV6-1 and TRBJ2-1; 12 nucleotides line up with TRBD2. CDR1 is MNHNS, CDR2 SASEGT, per germline. There are 17 residues in the CDR3. V trimming: 9 bases; J trimming: 8 bases; junction bases outside the gene matches: 17. CDR3 region: CASKLNRLAGDVDEQFF. As DNA, the CDR3 is TGTGCCAGTAAACTAAACCGACTAGCGGGAGATGTAGATGAGCAGTTCTTC.

At least ten counts were recorded for this clonotype. This chain joins TRBV19 and TRBJ2-7, with D possibly TRBD1 on 5 matching bases. The CDR3 contains 16 residues. The germline CDR1 and CDR2 sequences are LNHDA and SQIVND (reference sequence). V lost 4 bases, J lost 4 bases, and 20 bases lay in between. This CDR3 is CASSNLRTSKLYEQYF. CDR3 bases: TGTGCCAGTAGTAACTTAAGGACATCGAAACTTTACGAGCAGTACTTC.

In this sample, this clonotype turned up many times. This rearrangement joins TRBV10-2 to TRBJ2-2; 7 bases align to TRBD2. The J segment lost 3 bases and the V segment lost 10 bases, leaving 8 bases of the junction unmatched. Germline V gene sequence: CDR1 WSHSY, CDR2 SAAADI. This CDR3 is 14 amino acids long. The CDR3, as DNA: TGCGCCACCAACCGACTAGCCTACACCGGGGAGCTGTTTTTT. It specifies CATNRLAYTGELFF.

This clonotype was seen repeatedly, ten times or more. The V call is TRBV3-1, the J call TRBJ2-3, with TRBD2 matching 13 bases. This CDR3 contains 17 residues. The germline V gene has CDR1 LGHDT and CDR2 YNNKEL (reference sequence). Trimming at V came to 4 bases and at J to 1 base, leaving 5 bases not matched to a gene. CDR3 sequence: CASSPRTSGRRTDTQYF. The CDR3 nucleotides read TGTGCCAGCAGCCCGCGGACTAGCGGGAGACGCACAGATACGCAGTATTTT.

This clonotype was found many times. The CDR3 region has the DNA TGTGCCAGCAGCCCGGACATCGCCTCACCCCTCCACTTT. Translated, it gives CASSPDIASPLHF. The chain is built from TRBV7-3 and TRBJ1-6, with a weak D call TRBD1 (5 bases). The V end was cut by 5 bases, the J end by 10 bases, with 12 bases between. The CDR3 runs to 13 residues. Per germline, CDR1 SGHTA and CDR2 FQGTGA.

This clonotype was seen repeatedly, ten times or more. The J gene is TRBJ2-1, the V gene TRBV7-3; the D is unclear. The CDR3 loop spans 14 amino acids. In germline, CDR1 is SGHTA, CDR2 FQGTGA. V was pared by 11 bases and J by 4 bases, with 18 bases between. The CDR3 bases are TGTGCCTCCACCCCCGACGACACGTACAATGAGCAGTTCTTC. Residues: CASTPDDTYNEQFF.

In this sample, this clonotype turned up many times. The V gene is TRBV6-2 or TRBV6-3, the J gene TRBJ2-1, with D possibly TRBD1 on 6 matching bases. V lost 7 bases and J lost 7, with 14 bases in between. The germline CDR1 and CDR2 sequences are MNHEY and SVGEGT. This CDR3 has 13 amino acids. Here the CDR3 DNA reads TGTGCCAGCAACTACAGGGATTTGAATGAGCAGTTCTTC. Amino acids: CASNYRDLNEQFF.